This T cell receptor beta chain was found in a study of human T cells and chemical hapten exposure. As to time point: patch test 1, 2 weeks after DPC sensitization. This sample's treatment: therapeutic diphenylcyclopropenone sensitization with weekly scalp DPC. The donor pool consisted of alopecia patients aged 18 to 70 years, considered suitable for DPC. TCRdb recomputed calls from the RACE reads with MiXCR, one row per CDR3 protein. The data show fewer than 200,000 distinct CDR3 sequences, approximately 20% seen once. With 4 bases clipped from V and 2 bases from J, the junction kept 4 bases outside the gene matches. The CDR3 has 16 residues. CDR1 is ENHRY, CDR2 SYGVKD, per germline.

The sample consisted of whole blood, taken in connection with sensitization to the hapten diphenylcyclopropenone (DPC). J is TRBJ2-7 and V is TRBV10-3; 14 bases are a match to TRBD2. The source is a woman in her fifties or sixties with alopecia areata. Some clones in this sample may be carry-over from other donors' samples. The CDR3 sequence is CAISAQGLAGAYEQYF. In nucleotides, the CDR3 is TGTGCCATCAGTGCTCAGGGACTAGCGGGAGCCTACGAGCAGTACTTC.